Listed below are T cell receptor beta chains from one sample, sequenced in a study of T cell repertoires in cytomegalovirus infection. A single record per CDR3 protein comes from TCRdb applying MiXCR to the reads. The data contain some 160,000 distinct CDR3 sequences, under 20% of them seen just once; the ten biggest clones take up 18%. Source material: CD8+ T cells from PBMCs. These TCRs come from a human donor in good health (CMV status not recorded). Some clones in this sample may be carry-over from other donors' samples. Each CDR3 is given with its conserved first and last residue. Each record gives: J gene, D gene, clone size, V gene, CDR3 length, CDR3 DNA, CDR3 protein. D genes are given only for firm matches. A row's size may be missing; if present it is once, few, many or a size class.

TRBJ1-3 | . | . | TRBV4-1 | 15 | TGCGCCAGCAGCCAAAGACAGAGCTCTGGAAACACCATATATTTT | CASSQRQSSGNTIYF
TRBJ2-2 | . | . | TRBV7-2 | 12 | TGTGCCAGCAGCCACGGGGCCGGGGAGCTGTTTTTT | CASSHGAGELFF
TRBJ2-2 | . | few | TRBV7-9 | 13 | TGTGCCAGCCGCGTTTCGAACACCGGGGAGCTGTTTTTT | CASRVSNTGELFF
TRBJ2-1 | TRBD2 | . | TRBV6-2/TRBV6-3 | 13 | TGTGCCAGCGGACTAGTACTCAACAATGAGCAGTTCTTC | CASGLVLNNEQFF
TRBJ2-1 | TRBD2 | . | TRBV28 | 13 | TGTGCCAGCGGAGCGGGGCTAAACAATGAGCAGTTCTTC | CASGAGLNNEQFF
TRBJ1-1 | TRBD1 | . | TRBV19 | 11 | TGTGCCAGTGGTTTCAAGGGGGCAGCTTTCTTT | CASGFKGAAFF
TRBJ2-1 | . | few | TRBV6-2/TRBV6-3 | 15 | TGTGCCAGCAGTTCCCCTGGGGTCGTGGGCAATGAGCAGTTCTTC | CASSSPGVVGNEQFF
TRBJ2-2 | . | . | TRBV7-6 | 17 | TGTGCCAGCAGCTCCGATTCCGGCTCGTCCGTCCCCGGGGAGCTGTTTTTT | CASSSDSGSSVPGELFF
TRBJ2-3 | . | few | TRBV20-1 | 16 | TGCAGTGCTAGAGACCCCGGGACGGCTAGCACAGATACGCAGTATTTT | CSARDPGTASTDTQYF
TRBJ2-7 | TRBD1 | medium-sized | TRBV7-8 | 14 | TGTGCCAGCAGCCAAGACAGGGGGGCCTACGAGCAGTACTTC | CASSQDRGAYEQYF
TRBJ2-7 | . | . | TRBV7-2 | 14 | TGTGCCAGCAGCCCTTACCTGGGAGGTAACGAGCAGTACTTC | CASSPYLGGNEQYF
TRBJ1-4 | . | . | TRBV7-8 | 15 | TGTGCCAGCAGCTCAGGCGGTGGGGTTGGCGAAAAACTGTTTTTT | CASSSGGGVGEKLFF
TRBJ2-5 | TRBD1 | . | TRBV5-1 | 14 | TGCGCCAGCAGCTCCCCAGGGGGCGAAGAGACCCAGTACTTC | CASSSPGGEETQYF
TRBJ2-2 | . | . | TRBV7-6 | 15 | TGTGCCAGCAGCTTAGTTGTAGGGCGGACCGGGGAGCTGTTTTTT | CASSLVVGRTGELFF
TRBJ2-5 | TRBD2 | few | TRBV11-2 | 15 | TGTGCCAGCACCCTTGGGCGGGGGGGCCGAAGGGACCAGTACTTC | CASTLGRGGRRDQYF
TRBJ2-1 | TRBD1 | . | TRBV5-5 | 14 | TGTGCCAGCGGACGACAGGGCCTTTACAATGAGCAGTTCTTC | CASGRQGLYNEQFF
TRBJ2-7 | . | . | TRBV6-2/TRBV6-3 | 14 | TGTGCCAGCAGGGGGACGCATCCCACCTACGAGCAGTACTTC | CASRGTHPTYEQYF
TRBJ1-1 | . | few | TRBV28 | 15 | TGTGCCAGCAGTCTCTGGGCAGGCCTAAGGACTGAAGCTTTCTTT | CASSLWAGLRTEAFF
TRBJ2-2 | . | . | TRBV6-1 | 16 | TGTGCCAGCAGCCCCTACCAGGGGGGCAGCGGCGGGGAGCTGTTTTTT | CASSPYQGGSGGELFF
TRBJ1-2 | . | . | TRBV28 | 17 | TGTGCCAGCAGTCTCCGCCTACGGACGACAACTAACTATGGCTACACCTTC | CASSLRLRTTTNYGYTF
TRBJ2-7 | TRBD1 | few | TRBV6-2/TRBV6-3 | 14 | TGTGCCAGCGATACAGGGGGGCAAGGCTACGAGCAGTACTTC | CASDTGGQGYEQYF
TRBJ1-3 | . | . | TRBV4-3 | 16 | TGCGCCAGCAGCCAAGATGCCAAGTTGGCTGGAAACACCATATATTTT | CASSQDAKLAGNTIYF
TRBJ2-1 | . | few | TRBV27 | 12 | TGTGCCACTCGCCTTGGCGGCAATGAGCAGTTCTTC | CATRLGGNEQFF
TRBJ2-5 | . | . | TRBV6-2/TRBV6-3 | 12 | TGTGCCAGCGGAGACTATCCGGAGACCCAGTACTTC | CASGDYPETQYF
TRBJ2-1 | . | few | TRBV19 | 14 | TGTGCCAGTAGTAATTTCTACAGGGAAAATGAGCAGTTCTTC | CASSNFYRENEQFF
TRBJ2-1 | TRBD2 | few | TRBV7-8 | 14 | TGTGCCAGCAGCATTAGCGGGAGAGGTAATGAGCAGTTCTTC | CASSISGRGNEQFF
TRBJ1-1 | . | . | TRBV23-1 | 16 | TGCGCCAGCATCGGAAACAGAGGGCCAATGAACACTGAAGCTTTCTTT | CASIGNRGPMNTEAFF
TRBJ2-3 | . | . | TRBV20-1 | 11 | TGCAGTGCTCTAGGCACAGATACGCAGTATTTT | CSALGTDTQYF
TRBJ2-7 | . | . | TRBV14 | 14 | TGTGCCAGCAGCCAAGGGGGCCGCTCCTACGAGCAGTACTTC | CASSQGGRSYEQYF